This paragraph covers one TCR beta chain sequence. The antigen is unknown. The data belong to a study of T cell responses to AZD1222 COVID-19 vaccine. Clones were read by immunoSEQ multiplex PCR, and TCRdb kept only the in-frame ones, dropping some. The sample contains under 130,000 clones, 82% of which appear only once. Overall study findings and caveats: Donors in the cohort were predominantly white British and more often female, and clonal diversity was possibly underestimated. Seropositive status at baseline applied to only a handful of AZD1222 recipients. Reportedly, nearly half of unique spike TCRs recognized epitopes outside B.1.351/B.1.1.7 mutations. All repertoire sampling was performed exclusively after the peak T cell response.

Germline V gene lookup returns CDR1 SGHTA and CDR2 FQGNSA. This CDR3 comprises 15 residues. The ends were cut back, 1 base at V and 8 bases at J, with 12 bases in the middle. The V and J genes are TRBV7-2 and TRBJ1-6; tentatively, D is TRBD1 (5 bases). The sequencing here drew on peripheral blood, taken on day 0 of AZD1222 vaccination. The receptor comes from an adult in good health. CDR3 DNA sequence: TGTGCCAGCAGCTTAGAGGGCAGGGCGGATTCACCCCTCCACTTT. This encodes CASSLEGRADSPLHF.